The sequence of this T cell receptor beta chain was determined in a study of tumor and adjacent non-tumor tissue in lung cancer. Turning to the study itself: The patients, about nine men and about five women, were roughly 30 to 80 with stage I to III disease. Study findings and constraints: Tumor tissue had significantly higher TCR diversity than normal lung. In normal lung, the top 100 clones were significantly more dominant than in tumor.

This CDR3 is built from 13 residues. Trimming left V 8 bases short and J 1 base short, with 9 bases between. In germline, CDR1 is MNHNS, CDR2 SASEGT. No cell sorting was done before RNA was extracted from the tissue. Distant lung tissue was collected more than 3 cm away from the tumor edge. A note on this clonotype: Its antigen is not known. This CDR3 is missing its conserved last phenylalanine or tryptophan, likely due to a read error.

Three rounds of nested PCR, following a modified ARM-PCR protocol, produced the TCRbeta library. One entry per CDR3 protein, called by TCRdb with MiXCR from the multiplex PCR reads. This table has around 60,000 distinct CDR3 sequences, around 61% appearing once. The TCR was taken from a man in his 70s with non-small cell lung cancer. The rearrangement links TRBV6-1 to TRBJ1-5; tentative D call: TRBD1 (6 bases). The sample comprised distant non-tumor lung tissue. The CDR3 DNA reads as TGTGCCAGCGCAACAGGGAGCAATCAGCCCCAGCATTCT. It codes for CASATGSNQPQHS.